This record looks at one T cell receptor (beta chain) sequence and its context. Its specificity is unknown. Timing groups of about 4 and about 12 weeks for second doses were pooled. The data belong to a study of T cell responses to AZD1222 COVID-19 vaccine. Data came from immunoSEQ multiplex PCR; TCRdb stores just in-frame clones and leaves some out. Among about 120,000 clones listed, approximately 90% were seen once. Whole-study results and caveats: At baseline, seropositivity was found in only a handful of AZD1222 recipients.

Sequences were derived from peripheral blood, sampled 28 days after the second AZD1222 dose. The receptor's source is an adult who received the AZD1222 COVID-19 vaccine.

The CDR3 DNA reads as TGTGCCACCAGCGCGTTAGCGAGAGAAGGGTACGAGCAGTACTTC. Translation gives CATSALAREGYEQYF. The chain employs TRBV15 and TRBJ2-7, with D possibly TRBD2 on 5 matching bases. This CDR3 has 15 residues. Germline values: CDR1 LNHNV, CDR2 YYDKDF (reference sequence). The V end was cut by 5 bases, the J end by 4 bases, with 18 bases between.